Reported below is one T cell receptor beta chain. At one of its ends the junction is not consistent with the germline gene, which may arise from a read error. Combining a sample-barcoded 5' primer with a J-beta primer mix, a second PCR ran for roughly 7 to 11 cycles. TCRdb reprocessed the 5' RACE reads via MiXCR and lists one record per CDR3 protein. The data show approximately 730,000 distinct CDR3 sequences, around 40% seen once. The source of the sample is a study of blood T cells in healthy people across ages. The CDR3 has 15 amino acids. The chain is built from TRBV12-3 or TRBV12-4 and TRBJ1-6; a possible D gene is TRBD1 (5 bases). The sequence was obtained from a woman aged 60-70 years in good health. The sequenced material came from blood. The CDR3 is CASSDRGAYNSPPHF. CDR3 DNA: TGTGCCAGCAGTGATAGGGGAGCCTATAATTCACCCCCCCACTTT.